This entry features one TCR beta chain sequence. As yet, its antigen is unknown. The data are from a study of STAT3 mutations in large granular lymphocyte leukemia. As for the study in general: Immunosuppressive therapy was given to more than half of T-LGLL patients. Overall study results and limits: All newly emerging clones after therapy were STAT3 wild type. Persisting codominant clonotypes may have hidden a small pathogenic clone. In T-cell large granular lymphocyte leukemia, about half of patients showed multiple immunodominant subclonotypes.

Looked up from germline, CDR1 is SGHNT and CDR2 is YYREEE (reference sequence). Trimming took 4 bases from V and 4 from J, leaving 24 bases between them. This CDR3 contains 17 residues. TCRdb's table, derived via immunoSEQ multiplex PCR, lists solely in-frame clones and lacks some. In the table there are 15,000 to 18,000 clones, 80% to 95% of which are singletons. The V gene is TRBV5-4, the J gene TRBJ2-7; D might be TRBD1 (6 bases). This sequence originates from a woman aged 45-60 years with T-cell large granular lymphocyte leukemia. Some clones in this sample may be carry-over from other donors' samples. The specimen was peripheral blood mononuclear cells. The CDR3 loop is CASSPAGGLGRLYEQYF. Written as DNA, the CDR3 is TGTGCCAGCAGCCCGGCTGGGGGCCTGGGGCGTCTTTACGAGCAGTACTTC.